The entry that follows covers one T cell receptor (beta chain) sequence. Which antigen it targets is not known. Base qualities are missing; no much larger clone stands one base away. The source of the sample is a study of blood T cell repertoires in COVID-19 (dated by TCRdb to 2019 to 2021). For context, the study as a whole: Samples covering the acute and convalescent phases of COVID-19 were provided by collaborators in the United States, Italy and Spain. The prospective study material was composed of cDNA or gDNA derived from T cells, B-cell-depleted T cells, or PBMCs. Deeply sampled blood TCRbeta repertoires from subjects exposed to, actively infected with, or recovered from COVID-19 were included in the dataset. The repertoires were made available in a free public database intended to serve as a resource for research on the immune response to SARS-CoV-2. The samples were drawn from the first 160 participants of the ongoing ImmuneRACE study and from some 1,300 subjects provided by 6 global collaborators. Sample metadata almost always included a de-identified subject ID, COVID-19 status, age in years and sex. HLA class I and class II types, where available, came from metadata supplied by the sample provider rather than from assay-based typing. Overall study results and their limits: The amount of clinical and demographic metadata varied by source and participant and was provided uncurated.

One collaborating source in Seattle enrolled patients while the patients were actively infected and followed the patients over time throughout the course of disease. Collaborating institutions collected whole blood in K2EDTA tubes following their own protocols. For TCRbeta analysis, collaborators shipped samples as frozen whole blood, isolated PBMCs, or DNA extracted from either of those sample types. The germline V gene specifies SGHRS as CDR1 and YFSETQ as CDR2. Trimmed from V: 0 bases; trimmed from J: 8 bases; junction bases lacking a gene match: 8. From its cysteine to its phenylalanine, the CDR3 spans 16 amino acids. Kept here is only the CDR3 DNA, which spans 48 bases and is read in frame from base 1. The immunoSEQ Assay, a bias-controlled multiplex PCR, was used to amplify TCRbeta CDR3 regions from genomic DNA. Regarding the original processing steps: The number of nucleated cells in each sample was estimated by amplification of reference gene primers within the assay. To quantify the absolute abundance of each unique TCRbeta CDR3 rearrangement, sequence reads were collapsed and filtered. For each sample, productive Simpson clonality was calculated as the square root of Simpson's diversity index over productive rearrangements. TCRdb took this table from immuneACCESS and kept in-frame rearrangements with V and J called. Such tables lack part of the clones; where checked against another copy, unresolved V genes explain under half of the gap, and the rest is unexplained. That table furnishes V, J and clone size, whereas the DNA furnished D and trimming. For this sample the table gives a few hundred thousand clones, of which approximately 88% were detected only once. About 9.4% of the sample belongs to the ten largest clones.

Here the chain combines TRBV5-1 and TRBJ1-6; a stretch of 7 junction bases matches TRBD1. The TCR was taken from a woman in her 70s with COVID-19, enrolled during active disease. Specimen: peripheral blood. This receptor carries the CDR3 CASSLEDRATYSPLHF. The DNA reads TGCGCCAGCAGCTTGGAAGACAGGGCGACATATTCACCCCTCCACTTT.